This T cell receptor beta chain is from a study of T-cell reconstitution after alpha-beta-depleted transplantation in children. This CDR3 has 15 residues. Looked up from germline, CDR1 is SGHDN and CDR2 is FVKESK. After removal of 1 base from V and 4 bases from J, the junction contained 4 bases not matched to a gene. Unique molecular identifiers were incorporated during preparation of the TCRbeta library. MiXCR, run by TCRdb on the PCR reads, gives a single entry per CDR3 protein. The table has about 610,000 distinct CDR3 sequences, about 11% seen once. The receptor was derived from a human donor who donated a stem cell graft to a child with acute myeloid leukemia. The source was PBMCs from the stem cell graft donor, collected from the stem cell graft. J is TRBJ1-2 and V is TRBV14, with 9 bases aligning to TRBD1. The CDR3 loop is CASSQGTGVGYGYTF. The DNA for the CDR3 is TGTGCCAGCAGCCAAGGGACAGGGGTCGGCTATGGCTACACCTTC.